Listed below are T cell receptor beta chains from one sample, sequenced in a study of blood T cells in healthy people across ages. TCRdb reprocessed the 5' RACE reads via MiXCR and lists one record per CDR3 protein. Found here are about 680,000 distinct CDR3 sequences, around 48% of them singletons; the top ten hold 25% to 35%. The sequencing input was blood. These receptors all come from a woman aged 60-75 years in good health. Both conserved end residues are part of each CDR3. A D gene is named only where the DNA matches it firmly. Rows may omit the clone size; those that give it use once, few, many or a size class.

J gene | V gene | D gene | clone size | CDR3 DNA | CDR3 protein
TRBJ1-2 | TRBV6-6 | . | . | TGTGCCAGCAGCAACACGGGTGGCTATGGCTACACCTTC | CASSNTGGYGYTF
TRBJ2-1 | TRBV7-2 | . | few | TGTGCCAGCAGCTCCTTCAATGAGCAGTTCTTC | CASSSFNEQFF
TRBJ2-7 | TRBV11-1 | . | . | TGTGCCAGCAGCCCACGAGTTCCGGGGGGCAGCCTTAAAGGCCCCTACGAGCAGTACTTC | CASSPRVPGGSLKGPYEQYF
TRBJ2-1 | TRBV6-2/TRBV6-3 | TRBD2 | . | TGTGCCAGCAGCCCTCTAGCGGGATCGGGGTACAATGAGCAGTTCTTC | CASSPLAGSGYNEQFF
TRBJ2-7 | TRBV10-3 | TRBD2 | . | TGTGCCATCAGTGGACTAGCGGCTTACGAGCAGTACTTC | CAISGLAAYEQYF
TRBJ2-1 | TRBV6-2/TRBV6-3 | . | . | TGTGCCAGCAGTACGGAATGGATCAGCTCCTACAATGAGCAGTTCTTC | CASSTEWISSYNEQFF
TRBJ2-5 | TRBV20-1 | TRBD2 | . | TGCAGTGCTACTCTCCCTGGCGGGAGTTGGGAGACCCAGTACTTC | CSATLPGGSWETQYF
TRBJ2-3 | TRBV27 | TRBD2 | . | TGTGCCAGCAGCCCCGGGACTATTAGAACAGATACGCAGTATTTT | CASSPGTIRTDTQYF
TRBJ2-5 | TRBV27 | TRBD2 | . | TGTGCCAGCAGTTTATCGTACGGGGGGGCTGGAGAGACCCAGTACTTC | CASSLSYGGAGETQYF
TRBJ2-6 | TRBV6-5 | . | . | TGTGCCAGCAGTTACTCGAGCAGAGAAGGTATGGCCAACGTCCTGACTTTC | CASSYSSREGMANVLTF
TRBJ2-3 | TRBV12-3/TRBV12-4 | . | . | TGTGCCAGCACCTTACCCGCCGAGCGCATCGGGTTTAATACGCAGTATTTT | CASTLPAERIGFNTQYF
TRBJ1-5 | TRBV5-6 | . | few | TGTGCCAGCAGCTTTATGAGGGACTATAGCAATCAGCCCCAGCATTTT | CASSFMRDYSNQPQHF
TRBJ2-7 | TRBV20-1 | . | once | TGCAGTGCTAGAGATCCCGCGCGATTCTCCTACGAGCAGTACTTC | CSARDPARFSYEQYF
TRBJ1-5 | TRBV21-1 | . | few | TGTGCCAGCAGCAAAGCTGTGGCAGGGAGTCAGCCCCAGCATTTT | CASSKAVAGSQPQHF
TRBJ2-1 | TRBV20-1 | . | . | TGCAGTGTCCAGCCGATAGATTCCCGTAATGAGCAGTTCTTC | CSVQPIDSRNEQFF
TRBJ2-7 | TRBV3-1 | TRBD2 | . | TGTGCCAGCAGCTCTTTAGCTGACCAAATAGCGGGAGTCCACGAGCAGTACTTC | CASSSLADQIAGVHEQYF
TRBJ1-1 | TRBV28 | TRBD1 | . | TGTGCCAGCACCGCAGGGGGCGGCTCGGTGTTGGCTTTCTTT | CASTAGGGSVLAFF
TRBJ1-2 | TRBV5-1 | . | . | TGCGCCAGCAGCTTGGCCGGGGGAGTCAACTATGGCTACACCTTC | CASSLAGGVNYGYTF
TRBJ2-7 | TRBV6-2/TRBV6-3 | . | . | TGTGCCAGCAGAAACCGGCAACCGGGTCTAGTGGCCGAGCAGTACTTC | CASRNRQPGLVAEQYF
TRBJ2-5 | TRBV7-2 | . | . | TGTGCCAGCAGCTTAGGCAGGGCGGTACATGAGCAGTACTTC | CASSLGRAVHEQYF
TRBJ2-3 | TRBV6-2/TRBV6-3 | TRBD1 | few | TGTGCCAGCAGCGAGCCAGGGGGCTCCACAGATACGCAGTATTTT | CASSEPGGSTDTQYF
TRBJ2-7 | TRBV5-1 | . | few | TGCGCCAGCAGCTTGGGGGGTAGCGGAGCCTACGAGCAGTACTTC | CASSLGGSGAYEQYF
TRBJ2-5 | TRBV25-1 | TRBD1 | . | TGTGCCAGCAGTGCCCTGGACAGGGACCAAGAGACCCAGTACTTC | CASSALDRDQETQYF
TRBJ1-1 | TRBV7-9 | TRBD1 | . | TGTGCCAGCAGCCTTAGACAGGGGGCTTTCTTT | CASSLRQGAFF
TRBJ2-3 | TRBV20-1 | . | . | TGCAGTGCTAGAGATGCGGGCACAGATATGCAGTATTTT | CSARDAGTDMQYF
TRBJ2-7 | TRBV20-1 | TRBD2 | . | TGCAGTGCTCACTTGGGACTAGCTGTAGAGCAGTACTTC | CSAHLGLAVEQYF
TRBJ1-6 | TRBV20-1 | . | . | TGCAGTGCTAGAGATCGGGAGACTTCACCCCTCCACTTT | CSARDRETSPLHF
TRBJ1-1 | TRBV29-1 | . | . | TGCAGCGCCGAATGGAGTCGTGGCACTGAAGCTTTCTTT | CSAEWSRGTEAFF
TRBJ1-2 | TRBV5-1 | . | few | TGCGCCAGCAGCTTCCAGGGGCCCGAAGGTGGCTACACCTTC | CASSFQGPEGGYTF
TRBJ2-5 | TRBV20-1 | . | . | TGCAGTGCTAGAGATCCGATGGACAGTTATTGGGAGACCCAGTACTTC | CSARDPMDSYWETQYF
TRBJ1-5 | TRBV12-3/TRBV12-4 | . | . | TGTGCCAGCAGTTTAGATGAAGGGAAGCCCCAGCATTTT | CASSLDEGKPQHF
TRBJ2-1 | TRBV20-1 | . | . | TGCAGTGCTAGAGATGGCGGTTCCGTCTACAATGAGCAGTTCTTC | CSARDGGSVYNEQFF
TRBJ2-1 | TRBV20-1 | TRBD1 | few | TGCAGTGCTAGCCGGACAGGGGGCGCGGACAATGAGCAGTTCTTC | CSASRTGGADNEQFF
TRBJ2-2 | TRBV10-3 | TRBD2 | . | TGTGCCATCAGAGGGACTAGCGGGAGTAGGGACACCGGGGAGCTGTTTTTT | CAIRGTSGSRDTGELFF
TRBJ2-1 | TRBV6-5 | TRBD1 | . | TGTGCCAGCAGCACCGGGACAGCGCAAGAGACCCAGTTCTTC | CASSTGTAQETQFF
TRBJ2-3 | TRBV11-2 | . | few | TGTGCCAGCAGCTTTAGGCTGCTGGGCACAGATACGCAGTATTTT | CASSFRLLGTDTQYF
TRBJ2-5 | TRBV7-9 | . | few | TGTGCCAGCAGCCCTGCGCTAGGAGAGACCCAGTACTTC | CASSPALGETQYF
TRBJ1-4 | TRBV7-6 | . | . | TGTGCCAGCAGCCGACGACAGAGTAATGAAAAACTGTTTTTT | CASSRRQSNEKLFF
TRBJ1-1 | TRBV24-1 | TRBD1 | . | TGTGCCACCAGTGAGGGGGACAGCGAAGCTTTCTTT | CATSEGDSEAFF
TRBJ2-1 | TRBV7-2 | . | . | TGTGCCAGCAGCTTTAGGGGGAGGCAGTACAATGAGCAGTTCTTC | CASSFRGRQYNEQFF
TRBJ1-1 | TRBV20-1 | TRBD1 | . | TGCAGTGCTCGCCCTGAGGACAGGGGCAGTAGCGCAGCTTTCTTT | CSARPEDRGSSAAFF
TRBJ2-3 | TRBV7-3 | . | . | TGTGCCAGCAGCTTAAGTTATATTTCGACCCTGGGAGCGGCAGATACGCAGTATTTT | CASSLSYISTLGAADTQYF
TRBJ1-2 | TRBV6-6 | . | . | TGTGCCAGCAGTTACGCGTCTCGTATGGATGGCTACACCTTC | CASSYASRMDGYTF
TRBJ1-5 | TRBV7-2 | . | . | TGTGCCAGCAGCGCAAACACCTATCAGCCCCAGCATTTT | CASSANTYQPQHF
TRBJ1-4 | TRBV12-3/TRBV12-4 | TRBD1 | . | TGTGCCAGCAGTTTAGCCCCGACAGGGGTGCATGAAAAACTGTTTTTT | CASSLAPTGVHEKLFF
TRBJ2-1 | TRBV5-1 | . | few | TGCGCCAGCAGCCCGGCCGGGACCCGCATAGGGAATGAGCAGTTCTTC | CASSPAGTRIGNEQFF
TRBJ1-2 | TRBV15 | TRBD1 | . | TGTGCCACCAGCCAAGGGGGCGTGTATGGCTACACCTTC | CATSQGGVYGYTF
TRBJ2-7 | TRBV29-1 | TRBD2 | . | TGCAGCGTTGTCGGGACTAGTTCTTCCTACGAGCAGTACTTC | CSVVGTSSSYEQYF
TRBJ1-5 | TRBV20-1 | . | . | TGCAGTGCTAGGGAACAGGGTTATCAGCCCCAGCATTTT | CSAREQGYQPQHF
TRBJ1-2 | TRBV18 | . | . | TGTGTCAGCTCACCACCTACGAACTATGGCTACACCTTC | CVSSPPTNYGYTF
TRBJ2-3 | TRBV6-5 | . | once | TGTGCCAGCAGTTACCTAACAGGGACAGATACGCAGTATTTT | CASSYLTGTDTQYF
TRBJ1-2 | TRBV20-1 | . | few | TGCAGTGCTCCAAAGGGCGGTGGAGGCTACTATGGCTACACCTTC | CSAPKGGGGYYGYTF
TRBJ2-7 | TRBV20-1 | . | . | TGCAGTGCTAGAGGGACAGCCAGCCACGAGCAGTACTTC | CSARGTASHEQYF
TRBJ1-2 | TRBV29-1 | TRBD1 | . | TGCAGCGTCGGCGAGGGGGCGGACTATGGCTACACCTTC | CSVGEGADYGYTF
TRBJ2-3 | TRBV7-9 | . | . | TGTGCCAGCAGGGGACATCTCCGCACAGATACGCAGTATTTT | CASRGHLRTDTQYF
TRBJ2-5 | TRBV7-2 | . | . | TGTGCCAGCAGCTCAACCGGGACGCGCCAAGAGACCCAGTACTTC | CASSSTGTRQETQYF
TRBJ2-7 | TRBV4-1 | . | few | TGCGCCAGCAGCCAAGTTACCGGAGCTAGATACGAGCAGTACTTC | CASSQVTGARYEQYF
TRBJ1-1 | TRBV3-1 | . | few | TGTGCCAGCAGCCAAGGGCTAAGGACAACCGGGGCTTTCTTT | CASSQGLRTTGAFF
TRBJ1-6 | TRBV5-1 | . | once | TGCGCCAGCAGCCCCGGGACATTGGAGGATTCACCTCTCCACTTT | CASSPGTLEDSPLHF